This T cell receptor (beta chain) was captured by sequencing in a study of beta chain features in type 1 diabetes. Sequenced material consisted of expressed TCRB transcripts (all of the isolated RNA was reverse transcribed). This table comes from immunoSEQ multiplex PCR, and its TCRdb copy is limited to in-frame clones, with some not included. The sample lists hundreds of thousands of clones, over 12% seen once, with approximately 0.043% in the top ten. Points from the study as a whole: All four CD4+ subsets of Type 1 diabetes patients contained TCRB CDR3s that were moderately but significantly shorter.

Regarding this clone: What it recognizes is unknown.

CDR3 length: 15 residues. Germline lookup yields CDR1 SGHVS and CDR2 FQNEAQ. The trim removed 4 bases at V and 7 bases at J, leaving 5 bases unmatched. The genes are TRBV7-8 and TRBJ1-5, with 12 bases that match TRBD1. The sequenced sample consisted of naive CD4+ T cells from blood. The clonotype was recovered from a man younger than 35 with type 1 diabetes. CDR3 sequence reads: CASSSGTGGGQPQHF. The CDR3 DNA is TGTGCCAGCAGCTCGGGGACAGGGGGCGGACAGCCCCAGCATTTT.